Sequencing of this T cell receptor (beta chain) was carried out in a study of graft-versus-host responses after intestinal transplantation. Per germline, CDR1 SGHRS and CDR2 YFSETQ. The V and J ends lost 5 bases and 3 bases respectively, with 11 bases between them. The length of the CDR3 is 14 residues. The protocol was immunoSEQ multiplex PCR, while the TCRdb copy is restricted to in-frame clones and leaves out a portion. The sample holds tens of thousands of clones; around 91% are singletons and the top ten take 0.09% to 0.1%. With respect to this clone: Its antigen is not identified.

Findings of the study overall: Early post-transplant HvG declines tracked with peak circulating GvH clone levels.

Sequenced material: unstimulated CD4+ T cells sorted from spleen or lymph node cells, taken before intestinal transplant. This sequence was found in a human donor who received an intestinal transplant. The chain employs TRBV5-1 and TRBJ2-2; TRBD2 is a possible D gene (5 bases). This chain's CDR3 is CASREVQDTGELFF. CDR3 coding DNA: TGCGCCAGCAGGGAGGTGCAGGACACCGGGGAGCTGTTTTTT.